This T cell receptor (beta chain) was captured by sequencing in a study of T-cell reconstitution after alpha-beta-depleted transplantation in children. Only a few counts were recorded for this clonotype. Unique molecular identifiers were built into the TCRbeta library. TCRdb re-derived calls from the PCR reads in MiXCR, one entry per CDR3 protein. The data show about 370,000 distinct CDR3 sequences, with roughly 21% seen just once and 3.5% to 4% held by the top ten. The source of this sequence is a human donor who donated a stem cell graft to a child with acute myeloid leukemia. The sample consisted of PBMCs from the stem cell graft donor, taken from the stem cell graft.

The CDR3 here is CSVDGGDTGELFF. For the CDR3, the DNA is TGCAGCGTTGATGGGGGCGACACCGGGGAGCTGTTTTTT. The gene calls are TRBV29-1 and TRBJ2-2, with D tentatively TRBD1 (6 bases). V was shortened by 3 bases and J by 3 bases, with 8 bases between the two germline ends. Per germline, CDR1 SQVTM and CDR2 ANQGSEA. The CDR3 spans 13 residues.